This T cell receptor (beta chain) was captured by sequencing in a study of blood T cell repertoires in COVID-19. Looking at the study overall: Sites in the United States, Italy and Spain provided acute and convalescent COVID-19 samples. PBMCs, B-cell-depleted T cells, or T cells provided the cDNA or gDNA that made up the material.

The authors' processing: Estimation of nucleated cell counts was performed using reference gene primer amplification. TCRdb's table, derived via immunoSEQ multiplex PCR, lists solely in-frame clones and lacks some. V and J calls and clone size are given by that table; D and trimming were obtained from the DNA. The sample contains roughly 250,000 clones, more than 80% of which appear only once. The CDR3 is 13 residues long. Trimming stripped 5 bases from V and 8 bases from J, with 11 bases between. CDR1 and CDR2 from the germline V gene are SGHNT and YYREEE (reference sequence). The sequenced sample consisted of peripheral blood. The gene calls are TRBV5-4 and TRBJ1-6; D not certain. This sequence originates from a human donor in a cohort sampled during active COVID-19. For the CDR3, the DNA is TGTGCCAGCAGTATTGACACGGATTCACCCCTCCACTTT. Protein product: CASSIDTDSPLHF.